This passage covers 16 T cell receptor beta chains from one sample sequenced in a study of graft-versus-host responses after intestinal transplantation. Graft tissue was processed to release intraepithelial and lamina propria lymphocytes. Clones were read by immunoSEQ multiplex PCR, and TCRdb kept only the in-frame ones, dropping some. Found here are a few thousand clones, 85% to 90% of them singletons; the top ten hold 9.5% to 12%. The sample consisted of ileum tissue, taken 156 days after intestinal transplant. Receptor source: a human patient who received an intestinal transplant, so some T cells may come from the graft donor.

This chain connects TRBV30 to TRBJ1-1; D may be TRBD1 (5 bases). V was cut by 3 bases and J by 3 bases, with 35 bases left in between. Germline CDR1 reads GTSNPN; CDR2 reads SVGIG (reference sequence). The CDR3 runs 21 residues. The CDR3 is CAWSTRADVACPTSGHTEAFF. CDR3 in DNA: TGTGCCTGGAGCACCCGGGCCGATGTTGCATGTCCTACTTCGGGACACACTGAAGCTTTCTTT.

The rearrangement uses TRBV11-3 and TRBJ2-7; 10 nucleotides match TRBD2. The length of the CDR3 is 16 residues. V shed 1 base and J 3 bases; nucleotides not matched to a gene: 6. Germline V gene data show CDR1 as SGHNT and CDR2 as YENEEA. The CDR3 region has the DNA TGTGCCAGCAGCTTAGCGCCTAGCGGGAGAGGCTACGAGCAGTACTTC. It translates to CASSLAPSGRGYEQYF.

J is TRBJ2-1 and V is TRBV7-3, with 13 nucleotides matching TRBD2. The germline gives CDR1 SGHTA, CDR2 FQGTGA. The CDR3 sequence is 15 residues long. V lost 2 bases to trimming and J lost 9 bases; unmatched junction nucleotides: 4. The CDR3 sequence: CASSLETSGRSEQFF. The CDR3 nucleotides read TGTGCCAGCAGCTTAGAGACTAGCGGGAGGAGTGAGCAGTTCTTC.

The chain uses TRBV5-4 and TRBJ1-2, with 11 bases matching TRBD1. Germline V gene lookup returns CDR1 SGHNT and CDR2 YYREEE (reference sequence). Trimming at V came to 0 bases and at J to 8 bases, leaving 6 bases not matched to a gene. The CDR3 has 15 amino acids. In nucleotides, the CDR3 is TGTGCCAGCAGCTTGGGGGGGACAGGGGGTTTCGGCTACACCTTC. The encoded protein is CASSLGGTGGFGYTF. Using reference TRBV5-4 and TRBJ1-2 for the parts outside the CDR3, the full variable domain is ETGVTQSPTHLIKTRGQQVTLRCSSQSGHNTVSWYQQALGQGPQFIFQYYREEENGRGNFPPRFSGLQFPNYSSELNVNALELDDSALYLCASSLGGTGGFGYTFGSGTRLTVV.

DNA for the CDR3: TGTGCCAGCAGGAGTACCGGGACACCTACCTACGAGCAGTACTTC. The encoded protein is CASRSTGTPTYEQYF. The gene calls are TRBV28 and TRBJ2-7; possible D gene TRBD1, 6 bases. The length of the CDR3 is 15 residues. Between the trimmed V and J ends, which lost 6 bases and 2 bases, there was a span of 17 bases. The germline V gene encodes CDR1 MDHEN and CDR2 SYDVKM.

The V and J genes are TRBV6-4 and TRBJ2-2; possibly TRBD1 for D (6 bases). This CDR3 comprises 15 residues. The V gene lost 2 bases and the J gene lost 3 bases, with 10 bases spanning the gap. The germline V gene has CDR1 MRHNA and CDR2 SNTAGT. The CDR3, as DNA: TGTGCCAGCAGTGACGGGGGCAAGCACACCGGGGAGCTGTTTTTT. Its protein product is CASSDGGKHTGELFF.

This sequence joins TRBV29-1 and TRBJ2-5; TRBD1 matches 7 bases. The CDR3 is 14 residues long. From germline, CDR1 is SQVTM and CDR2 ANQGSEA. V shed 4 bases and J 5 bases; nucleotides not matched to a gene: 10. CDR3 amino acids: CSVVWVGGGETQYF. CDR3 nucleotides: TGCAGCGTTGTCTGGGTAGGGGGCGGTGAGACCCAGTACTTC.

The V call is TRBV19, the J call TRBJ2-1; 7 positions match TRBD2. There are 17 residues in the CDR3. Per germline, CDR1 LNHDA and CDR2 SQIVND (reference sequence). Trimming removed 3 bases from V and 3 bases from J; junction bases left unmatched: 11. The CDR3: CASSIGGLAGVYNEQFF. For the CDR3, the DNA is TGTGCCAGTAGTATCGGGGGTCTTGCGGGGGTCTACAATGAGCAGTTCTTC. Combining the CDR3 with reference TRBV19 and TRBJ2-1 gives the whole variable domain DGGITQSPKYLFRKEGQNVTLSCEQNLNHDAMYWYRQDPGQGLRLIYYSQIVNDFQKGDIAEGYSVSREKKESFPLTVTSAQKNPTAFYLCASSIGGLAGVYNEQFFGPGTRLTVL.

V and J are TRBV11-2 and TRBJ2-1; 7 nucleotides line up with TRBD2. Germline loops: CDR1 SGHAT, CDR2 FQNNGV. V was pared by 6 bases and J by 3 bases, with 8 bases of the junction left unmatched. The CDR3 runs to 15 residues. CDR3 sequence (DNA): TGTGCCAGCAGAACTTCCGCTAGCGGCTACAATGAGCAGTTCTTC. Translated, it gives CASRTSASGYNEQFF.

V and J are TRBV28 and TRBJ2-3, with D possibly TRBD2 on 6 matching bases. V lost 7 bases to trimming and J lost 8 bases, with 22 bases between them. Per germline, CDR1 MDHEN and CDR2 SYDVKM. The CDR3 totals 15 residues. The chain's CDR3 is CASTQLGGPLGTQYF. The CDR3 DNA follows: TGTGCCAGCACCCAATTGGGGGGACCCCTGGGTACGCAGTATTTT.

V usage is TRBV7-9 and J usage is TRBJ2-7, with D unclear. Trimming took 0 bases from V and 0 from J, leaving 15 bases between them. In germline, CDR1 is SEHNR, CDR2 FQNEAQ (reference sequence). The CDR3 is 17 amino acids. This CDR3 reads CASSLAYRTEFSYEQYF. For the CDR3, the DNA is TGTGCCAGCAGCTTAGCTTATCGGACGGAGTTCTCCTACGAGCAGTACTTC.

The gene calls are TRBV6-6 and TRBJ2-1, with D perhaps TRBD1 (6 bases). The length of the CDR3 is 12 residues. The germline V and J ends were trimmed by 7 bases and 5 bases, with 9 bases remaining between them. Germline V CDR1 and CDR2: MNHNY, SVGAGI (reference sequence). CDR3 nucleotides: TGTGCCAGCAAAACAGGGAACAATGAGCAGTTCTTC. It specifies CASKTGNNEQFF.

CDR3 sequence: CASSLSLNRNQPQHF. DNA of the CDR3: TGTGCCAGCAGTTTATCATTAAACAGGAATCAGCCCCAGCATTTT. This chain connects TRBV27 to TRBJ1-5; maybe TRBD1 (5 bases). This CDR3 comprises 15 residues. CDR1 and CDR2 (germline): MNHEY, SMNVEV (reference sequence). V lost 0 bases and J 4 bases, leaving 10 bases between the germline ends.

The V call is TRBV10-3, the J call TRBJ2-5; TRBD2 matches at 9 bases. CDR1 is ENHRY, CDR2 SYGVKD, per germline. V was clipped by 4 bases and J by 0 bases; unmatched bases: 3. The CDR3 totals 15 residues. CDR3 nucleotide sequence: TGTGCCATCAGTGTAGGCGGGGGGGACCAAGAGACCCAGTACTTC. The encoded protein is CAISVGGGDQETQYF.

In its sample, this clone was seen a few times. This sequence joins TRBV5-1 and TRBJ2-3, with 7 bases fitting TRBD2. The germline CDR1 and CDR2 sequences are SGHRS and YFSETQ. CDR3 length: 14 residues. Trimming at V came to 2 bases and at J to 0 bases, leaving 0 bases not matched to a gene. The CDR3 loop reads CASSFSGSTDTQYF. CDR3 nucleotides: TGCGCCAGCAGCTTTAGCGGGAGCACAGATACGCAGTATTTT.

As DNA, the CDR3 is TGTGCCAGCTCCCCTAGCACCAGCTCCTACAATGAGCAGTTCTTC. Translated: CASSPSTSSYNEQFF. V is TRBV18 and J is TRBJ2-1, with a tentative D call TRBD2 (5 bases). Germline CDR1 reads KGHSH; CDR2 reads LQKENI. This CDR3 is 15 amino acids long. The V gene lost 6 bases and the J gene lost 0 bases, with 12 bases spanning the gap.